What follows are 8 T cell receptor beta chains derived from one specimen sequenced in a study of molecular identifiers for immune sequencing clone quantification. A single record per CDR3 protein comes from TCRdb applying MiXCR to the PCR reads. Altogether over 300,000 distinct CDR3 sequences are present, roughly 24% being singletons, with the ten largest covering 0.65% to 0.75%. Sequences were obtained from naive CD8+ T cells from blood, with Jurkat cell RNA spiked in. Subset defined: FACS-sorted CD8+CD4-CCR7+CD45RA+ naive T cells. These receptor sequences come from a human donor in good health. Some libraries in this study had Jurkat cell RNA spiked in.

Many counts were recorded for this clonotype. This sequence joins TRBV12-3 or TRBV12-4 and TRBJ1-4, with unresolved D. The CDR3 is 15 amino acids. The V gene lost 7 bases and the J gene lost 5 bases, with 17 bases spanning the gap. In DNA form, the CDR3 reads TGTGCCAGCAAGGCAGACATTAACCAGAATGAAAAACTGTTTTTT. Protein: CASKADINQNEKLFF.

This clonotype was observed a handful of times. The chain links TRBV7-6 to TRBJ2-3; D may correspond to TRBD1 or TRBD2 (5 bases each). Germline CDR1 SGHVS, CDR2 FNYEAQ. Trimming stripped 1 base from V and 3 bases from J, with 11 bases between. This CDR3 has 15 amino acids. The CDR3 loop reads CASSLDVGETDTQYF. The DNA of the CDR3 is TGTGCCAGCAGCTTAGATGTGGGGGAGACAGATACGCAGTATTTT.

This clonotype was picked up many times. V gene TRBV29-1 combines with J gene TRBJ2-2; possible D gene TRBD1, 5 bases. The germline V gene has CDR1 SQVTM and CDR2 ANQGSEA. The length of the CDR3 is 11 residues. Deletions cut 6 bases from V and 5 bases from J, with 7 bases between. This CDR3 reads CSVRDTGELFF. CDR3 bases: TGCAGCGTCAGGGATACCGGGGAGCTGTTTTTT.

This clonotype was counted a few times. A read error may be the cause here, since a much bigger clone is one base away. The chain carries TRBV7-9 and TRBJ1-5; D uncertain. The CDR3 consists of 12 residues. The V gene's germline CDR1 is SEHNR and CDR2 FQNEAQ (reference sequence). V was clipped by 3 bases and J by 9 bases, with 9 bases between them. The CDR3 spells CASSLFGLPQHF. CDR3 in DNA: TGTGCCAGCAGCTTGTTCGGTCTGCCCCAGCATTTT.

Ten or more counts support this clonotype. The V gene is TRBV27, the J gene TRBJ2-7; possibly TRBD1 for D (6 bases). The V end was cut by 4 bases, the J end by 4 bases, with 14 bases between. Germline CDR1 reads MNHEY; CDR2 reads SMNVEV (reference sequence). The CDR3 length is 14 residues. In DNA, the CDR3 is TGTGCCAGCAGTTATTCAGGACAGATTTACGAGCAGTACTTC. It codes for CASSYSGQIYEQYF.

Comment on this clonotype: Possible read error: a much larger clone is one base away. A read error is likely, as this CDR3 ends without the conserved phenylalanine or tryptophan. V and J are TRBV9 and TRBJ2-5, with TRBD2 matching 10 bases. The junction had 3 bases not matched to a gene; V was cut back by 0 bases and J by 1 base. The CDR3 length is 16 residues. CDR1 is SGDLS and CDR2 is YYNGEE in the germline V gene. CDR3 in amino acids: CASSVGVAGGQETQYS. The DNA for the CDR3 is TGTGCCAGCAGCGTAGGGGTAGCGGGGGGCCAAGAGACCCAGTACTCC.

A few counts support this clonotype. The V gene is TRBV10-3, the J gene TRBJ2-3; 8 nucleotides match TRBD2. This CDR3 comprises 19 residues. The trim removed 1 base at V and 3 bases at J, leaving 15 bases unmatched. Germline V gene lookup returns CDR1 ENHRY and CDR2 SYGVKD. CDR3 loop: CAISEYGSGISQVTDTQYF. The CDR3 DNA sequence: TGTGCCATCAGTGAGTATGGTAGCGGGATCTCTCAGGTGACAGATACGCAGTATTTT.

About this clonotype itself: The junction departs from the called germline gene at one end, perhaps through a read error. The V call is TRBV5-1, the J call TRBJ1-1; D is unclear. In germline, CDR1 is SGHRS, CDR2 YFSETQ. The CDR3 runs 14 residues. CDR3 nucleotides: TGCGCCTGCAGCTTTTCAGTATCTAACACTGAAGCTTTCTTT. This translates into CACSFSVSNTEAFF.